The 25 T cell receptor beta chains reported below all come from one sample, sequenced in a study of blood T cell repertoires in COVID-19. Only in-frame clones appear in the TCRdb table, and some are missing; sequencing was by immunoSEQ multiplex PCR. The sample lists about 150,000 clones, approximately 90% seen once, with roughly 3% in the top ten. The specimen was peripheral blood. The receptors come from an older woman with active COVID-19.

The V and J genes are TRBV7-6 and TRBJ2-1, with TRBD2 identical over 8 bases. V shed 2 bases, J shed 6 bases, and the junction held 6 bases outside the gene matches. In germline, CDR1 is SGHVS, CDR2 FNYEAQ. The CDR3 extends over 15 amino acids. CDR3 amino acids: CASSLSGLGSNEQFF. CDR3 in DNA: TGTGCCAGCAGCTTATCGGGACTAGGGTCCAATGAGCAGTTCTTC.

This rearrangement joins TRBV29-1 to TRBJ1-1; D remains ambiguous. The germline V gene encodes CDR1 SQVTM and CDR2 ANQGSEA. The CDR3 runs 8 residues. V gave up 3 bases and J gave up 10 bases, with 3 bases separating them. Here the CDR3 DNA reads TGCAGCGTTGAGCGAGCTTTCTTT. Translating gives CSVERAFF.

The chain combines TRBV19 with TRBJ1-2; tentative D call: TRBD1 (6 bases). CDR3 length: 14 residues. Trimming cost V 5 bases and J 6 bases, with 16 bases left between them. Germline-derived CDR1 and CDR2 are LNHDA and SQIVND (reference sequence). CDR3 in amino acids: CASSARDIRDGYTF. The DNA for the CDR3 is TGTGCCAGTAGTGCCAGGGACATTAGGGATGGCTACACCTTC.

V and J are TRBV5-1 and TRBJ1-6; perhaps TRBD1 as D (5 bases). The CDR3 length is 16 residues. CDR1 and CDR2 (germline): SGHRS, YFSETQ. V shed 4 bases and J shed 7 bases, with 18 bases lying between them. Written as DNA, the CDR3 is TGCGCCAGCAGCGCGTCATGGGGCCGCCAGAATTCACCCCTCCACTTT. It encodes CASSASWGRQNSPLHF. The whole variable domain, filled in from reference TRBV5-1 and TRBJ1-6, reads KAGVTQTPRYLIKTRGQQVTLSCSPISGHRSVSWYQQTPGQGLQFLFEYFSETQRNKGNFPGRFSGRQFSNSRSEMNVSTLELGDSALYLCASSASWGRQNSPLHFGNGTRLTVT.

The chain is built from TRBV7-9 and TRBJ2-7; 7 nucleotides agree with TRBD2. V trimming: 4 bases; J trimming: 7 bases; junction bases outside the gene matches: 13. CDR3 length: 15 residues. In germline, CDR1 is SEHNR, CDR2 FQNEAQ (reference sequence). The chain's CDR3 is CASSSGQAGEEEQYF. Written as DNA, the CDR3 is TGTGCCAGCAGCTCCGGGCAGGCGGGAGAAGAGGAGCAGTACTTC. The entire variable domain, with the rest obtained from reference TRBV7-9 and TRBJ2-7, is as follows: DTGVSQNPRHKITKRGQNVTFRCDPISEHNRLYWYRQTLGQGPEFLTYFQNEAQLEKSRLLSDRFSAERPKGSFSTLEIQRTEQGDSAMYLCASSSGQAGEEEQYFGPGTRLTVT.

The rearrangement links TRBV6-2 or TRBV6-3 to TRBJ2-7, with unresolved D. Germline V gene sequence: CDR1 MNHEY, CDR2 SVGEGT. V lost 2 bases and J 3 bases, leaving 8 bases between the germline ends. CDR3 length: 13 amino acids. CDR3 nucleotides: TGTGCCAGCAGTTACGTGGAGCACTACGAGCAGTACTTC. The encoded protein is CASSYVEHYEQYF.

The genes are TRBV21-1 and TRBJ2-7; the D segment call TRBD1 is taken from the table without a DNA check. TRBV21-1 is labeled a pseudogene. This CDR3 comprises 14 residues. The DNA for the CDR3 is TGTGCCAGCAGCACGGAGGACAGGGAATCGTACCAGTACTTC. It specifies CASSTEDRESYQYF.

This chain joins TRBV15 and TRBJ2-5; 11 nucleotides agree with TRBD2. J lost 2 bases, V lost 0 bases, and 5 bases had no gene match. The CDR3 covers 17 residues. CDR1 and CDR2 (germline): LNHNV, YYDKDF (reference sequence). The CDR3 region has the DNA TGTGCCACCAGCAGAGAATTAGCGGGAGGGCCGCAAGAGACCCAGTACTTC. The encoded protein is CATSRELAGGPQETQYF.

CDR3 DNA sequence: TGTGCCAGCTCACGTTCCACTGCGGGAAGCTACAATGAGCAGTTCTTC. The encoded protein is CASSRSTAGSYNEQFF. The V and J genes are TRBV18 and TRBJ2-1; TRBD2 is a possible D gene (6 bases). In germline, CDR1 is KGHSH, CDR2 LQKENI. CDR3 length: 16 amino acids. The germline V and J ends were trimmed by 4 bases and 3 bases, with 16 bases remaining between them.

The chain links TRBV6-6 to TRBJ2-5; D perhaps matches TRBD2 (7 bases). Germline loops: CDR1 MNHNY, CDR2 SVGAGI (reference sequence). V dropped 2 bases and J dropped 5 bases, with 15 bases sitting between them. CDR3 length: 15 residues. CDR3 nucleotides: TGTGCCAGCAGTTACCGGGGTGGGAGGGGGGAGACCCAGTACTTC. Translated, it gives CASSYRGGRGETQYF.

CDR3 amino acids: CASRILAGVGNEQFF. In DNA form, the CDR3 reads TGTGCCAGCAGGATCCTAGCGGGAGTCGGCAATGAGCAGTTCTTC. The chain has TRBV27 and TRBJ2-1; TRBD2 aligns across 10 bases. V shed 6 bases, J shed 6 bases, and the junction held 8 bases outside the gene matches. This CDR3 comprises 15 residues. Germline CDR1 is MNHEY and CDR2 is SMNVEV (reference sequence).

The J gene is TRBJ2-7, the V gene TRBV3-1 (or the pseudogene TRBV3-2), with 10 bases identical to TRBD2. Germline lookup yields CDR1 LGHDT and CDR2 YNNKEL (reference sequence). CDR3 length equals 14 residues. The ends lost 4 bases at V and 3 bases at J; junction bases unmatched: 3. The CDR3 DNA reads TGTGCCAGCAGCCCTAGCGGGAGTTTCTACGAGCAGTACTTC. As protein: CASSPSGSFYEQYF.

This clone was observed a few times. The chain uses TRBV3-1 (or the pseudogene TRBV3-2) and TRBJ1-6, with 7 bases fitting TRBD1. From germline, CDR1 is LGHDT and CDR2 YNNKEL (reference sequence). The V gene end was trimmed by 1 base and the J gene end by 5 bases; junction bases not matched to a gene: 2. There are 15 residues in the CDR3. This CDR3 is CASSQGDRNNSPLHF. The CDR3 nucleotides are TGTGCCAGCAGCCAAGGGGACAGAAATAATTCACCCCTCCACTTT.

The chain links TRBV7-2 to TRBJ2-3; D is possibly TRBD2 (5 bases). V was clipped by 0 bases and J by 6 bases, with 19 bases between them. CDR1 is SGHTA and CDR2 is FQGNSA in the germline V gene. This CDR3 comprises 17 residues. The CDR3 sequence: CASSLAIGRSPGDTQYF. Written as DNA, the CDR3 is TGTGCCAGCAGCTTAGCCATCGGCCGATCCCCGGGGGATACGCAGTATTTT.

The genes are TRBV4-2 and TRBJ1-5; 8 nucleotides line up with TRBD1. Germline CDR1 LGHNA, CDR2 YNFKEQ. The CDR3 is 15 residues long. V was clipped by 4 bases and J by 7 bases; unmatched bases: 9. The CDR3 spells CASSLGQGNKQPQHF. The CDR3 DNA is TGTGCCAGCAGCCTTGGACAGGGTAATAAACAGCCCCAGCATTTT.

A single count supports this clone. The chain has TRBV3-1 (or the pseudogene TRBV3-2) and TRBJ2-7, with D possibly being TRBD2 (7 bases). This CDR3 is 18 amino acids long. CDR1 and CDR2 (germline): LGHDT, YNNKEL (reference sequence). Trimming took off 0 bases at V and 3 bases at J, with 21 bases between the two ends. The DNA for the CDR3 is TGTGCCAGCAGCCAAGATTCGGCGGGGGCGGACAAGTTCTACGAGCAGTACTTC. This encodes CASSQDSAGADKFYEQYF.

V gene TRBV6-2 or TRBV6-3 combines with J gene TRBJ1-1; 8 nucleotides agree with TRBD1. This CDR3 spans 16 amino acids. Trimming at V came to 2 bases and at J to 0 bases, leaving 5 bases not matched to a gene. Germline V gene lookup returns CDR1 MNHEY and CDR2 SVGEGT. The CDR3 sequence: CASSYVQGAMNTEAFF. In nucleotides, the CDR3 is TGTGCCAGCAGTTACGTTCAGGGGGCTATGAACACTGAAGCTTTCTTT.

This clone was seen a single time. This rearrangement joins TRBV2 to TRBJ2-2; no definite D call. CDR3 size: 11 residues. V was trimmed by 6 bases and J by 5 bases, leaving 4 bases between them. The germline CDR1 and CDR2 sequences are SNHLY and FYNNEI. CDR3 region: CASSVTGELFF. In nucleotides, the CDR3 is TGTGCCAGCAGCGTGACCGGGGAGCTGTTTTTT.

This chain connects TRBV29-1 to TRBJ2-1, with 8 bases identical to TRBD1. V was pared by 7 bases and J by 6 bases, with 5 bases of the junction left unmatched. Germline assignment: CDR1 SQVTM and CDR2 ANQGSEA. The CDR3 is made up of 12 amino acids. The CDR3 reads CSGADRGNEQFF. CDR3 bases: TGCAGCGGGGCCGACAGGGGCAATGAGCAGTTCTTC.

The CDR3 region is CASSEPTGIYGYTF. CDR3 bases: TGTGCCAGCAGTGAACCGACAGGCATCTATGGCTACACCTTC. This chain links TRBV6-1 with TRBJ1-2; D perhaps matches TRBD1 (6 bases). CDR1 and CDR2 (germline): MNHNS, SASEGT. Trimming took 2 bases from V and 4 from J, leaving 11 bases between them. The length of the CDR3 is 14 residues.

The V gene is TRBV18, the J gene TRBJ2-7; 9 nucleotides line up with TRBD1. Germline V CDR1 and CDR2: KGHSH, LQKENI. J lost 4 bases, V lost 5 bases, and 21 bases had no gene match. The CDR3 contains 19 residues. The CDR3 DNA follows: TGTGCCAGCTCATATAGACAGGGGGATAGCTGGCGGGTGCTTTACGAGCAGTACTTC. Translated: CASSYRQGDSWRVLYEQYF.

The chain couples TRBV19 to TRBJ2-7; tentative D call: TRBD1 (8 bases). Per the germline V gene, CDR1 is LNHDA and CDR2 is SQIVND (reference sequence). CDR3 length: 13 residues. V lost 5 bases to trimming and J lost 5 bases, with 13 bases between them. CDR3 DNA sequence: TGTGCCAGTAGTTATACAGGGGGGGACGAGCAGTACTTC. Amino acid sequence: CASSYTGGDEQYF.

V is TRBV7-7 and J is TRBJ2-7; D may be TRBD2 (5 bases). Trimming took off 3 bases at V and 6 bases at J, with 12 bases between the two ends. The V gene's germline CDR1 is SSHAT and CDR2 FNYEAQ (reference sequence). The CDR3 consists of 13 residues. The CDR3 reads CASSFASKSEQYF. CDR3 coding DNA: TGTGCCAGCAGCTTCGCTAGCAAATCCGAGCAGTACTTC.

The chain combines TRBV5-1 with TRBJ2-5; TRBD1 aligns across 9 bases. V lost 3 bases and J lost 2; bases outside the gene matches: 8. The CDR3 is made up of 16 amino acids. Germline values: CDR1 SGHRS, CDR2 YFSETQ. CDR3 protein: CASSWNRGQGQETQYF. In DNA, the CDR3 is TGCGCCAGCAGCTGGAACAGGGGGCAGGGGCAAGAGACCCAGTACTTC.

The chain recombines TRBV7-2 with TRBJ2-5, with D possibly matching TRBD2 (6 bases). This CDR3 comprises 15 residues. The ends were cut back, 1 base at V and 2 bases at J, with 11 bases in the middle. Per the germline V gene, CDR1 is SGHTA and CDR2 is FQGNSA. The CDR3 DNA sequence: TGTGCCAGCAGCTTAGGGTTAGCGGCTCAAGAGACCCAGTACTTC. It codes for CASSLGLAAQETQYF.